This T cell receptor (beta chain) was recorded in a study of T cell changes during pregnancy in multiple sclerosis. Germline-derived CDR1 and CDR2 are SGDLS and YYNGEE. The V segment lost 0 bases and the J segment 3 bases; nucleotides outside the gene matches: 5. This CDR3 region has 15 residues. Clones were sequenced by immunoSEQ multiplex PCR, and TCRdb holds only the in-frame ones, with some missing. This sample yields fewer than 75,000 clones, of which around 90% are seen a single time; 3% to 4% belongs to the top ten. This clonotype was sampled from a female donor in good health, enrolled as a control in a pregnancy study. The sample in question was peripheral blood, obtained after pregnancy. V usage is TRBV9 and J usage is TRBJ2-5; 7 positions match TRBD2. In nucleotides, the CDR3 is TGTGCCAGCAGCGTAGAGGGAGGGTCGGAAGAGACCCAGTACTTC. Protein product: CASSVEGGSEETQYF.